The 24 T cell receptor beta chains below come from one sample, sequenced in a study of immune reconstitution after stem cell transplant in scleroderma. One entry per CDR3 protein, called by TCRdb with MiXCR from the RT-PCR reads. Here the sample spans about 3,900 distinct CDR3 sequences, approximately 6% being singletons. The sample was taken before or after autologous hematopoietic stem cell transplantation (not recorded which). The receptors shown here come from a female donor with systemic sclerosis.

This clonotype is labeled as medium-sized (0.01 to 0.1%). The chain combines TRBV20-1 with TRBJ1-3; the D gene is possibly TRBD1 (6 bases). Trimming removed 7 bases at V and 4 bases at J, with 14 bases between. CDR1 DFQATT and CDR2 SNEGSKA come from the germline V gene (reference sequence). The CDR3 covers 13 residues. The CDR3 here is CSVRGDPGNTIYF. The CDR3 DNA is TGCAGTGTGAGGGGGGACCCCGGAAACACCATATATTTT.

By share of the sample, this clonotype is medium-sized. This chain links TRBV11-2 with TRBJ2-1; D gene unclear. In germline, CDR1 is SGHAT, CDR2 FQNNGV. The V end lost 5 bases, the J end lost 8 bases, and 16 bases lay between the germline ends. The CDR3 extends over 14 amino acids. CDR3 residues: CASSTPSLGYEQFF. The CDR3 region has the DNA TGTGCCAGCAGCACTCCCAGTCTGGGGTATGAGCAGTTCTTC.

This chain uses TRBV18 with TRBJ1-5, with D perhaps matching TRBD1 (5 bases). Germline loops: CDR1 KGHSH, CDR2 LQKENI. The CDR3 consists of 17 residues. Between the trimmed V and J ends, which lost 2 bases and 2 bases, there was a span of 16 bases. Written as DNA, the CDR3 is TGTGCCAGCTCACCAAACTTAGTCAGGGATGGCAATCAGCCCCAGCATTTT. Its protein is CASSPNLVRDGNQPQHF.

This clonotype was seen only once. A much larger clonotype is one base distant, so this may be a read error. The CDR3 loop reads CSAHHLEAQYF. CDR3 coding DNA: TGCAGTGCTCATCACCTCGAGGCCCAGTACTTC. This chain connects TRBV20-1 to TRBJ2-5; D is undetermined. Germline loops: CDR1 DFQATT, CDR2 SNEGSKA (reference sequence). The CDR3 length is 11 residues. Trimming pared 5 bases from V and 9 bases from J, leaving 13 bases between.

By sample share, this clonotype is medium-sized. The J gene is TRBJ1-2, the V gene TRBV3-1; TRBD1 matches 7 bases. Per the germline V gene, CDR1 is LGHDT and CDR2 is YNNKEL (reference sequence). The CDR3 is 16 residues long. Trimming at V came to 3 bases and at J to 4 bases, leaving 11 bases not matched to a gene. Written as DNA, the CDR3 is TGTGCCAGCAGCCAGGCGGCGACAGGGCAGGGCTATGGCTACACCTTC. Translated, it gives CASSQAATGQGYGYTF. The full variable domain, completed using reference TRBV3-1 and TRBJ1-2, is DTAVSQTPKYLVTQMGNDKSIKCEQNLGHDTMYWYKQDSKKFLKIMFSYNNKELIINETVPNRFSPKSPDKAHLNLHINSLELGDSAVYFCASSQAATGQGYGYTFGSGTRLTVV.

A few counts support this clonotype. This chain uses TRBV5-6 with TRBJ2-5, with D unclear. This CDR3 is 14 amino acids long. The germline V gene encodes CDR1 SGHDT and CDR2 YYEEEE. V was clipped by 0 bases and J by 1 base, with 7 bases between them. The DNA of the CDR3 is TGTGCCAGCAGCTTGGTTAGCTCCCAAGAGACCCAGTACTTC. This translates into CASSLVSSQETQYF. Complete variable domain (other parts from reference TRBV5-6 and TRBJ2-5): DAGVTQSPTHLIKTRGQQVTLRCSPKSGHDTVSWYQQALGQGPQFIFQYYEEEERQRGNFPDRFSGHQFPNYSSELNVNALLLGDSALYLCASSLVSSQETQYFGPGTRLLVL.

In this sample, this clonotype is medium-sized. The chain uses TRBV7-6 and TRBJ2-1, with TRBD2 as a possible D gene (6 bases). V lost 0 bases and J lost 7, with 10 bases in between. The length of the CDR3 is 14 residues. Germline V lookup: CDR1 SGHVS, CDR2 FNYEAQ. The CDR3 DNA is TGTGCCAGCAGCTTAGCGGGGGGAATGAATGAGCAGTTCTTC. Its translation: CASSLAGGMNEQFF.

This clonotype was seen a handful of times. The chain has TRBV5-1 and TRBJ2-5; 7 nucleotides match TRBD1. V shed 5 bases, J shed 5 bases, and the junction held 6 bases outside the gene matches. Germline-derived CDR1 and CDR2 are SGHRS and YFSETQ. The CDR3 totals 13 residues. The chain's CDR3 is CASRPGTVETQYF. Written as DNA, the CDR3 is TGCGCCAGCAGACCAGGGACAGTGGAGACCCAGTACTTC.

This clonotype is judged medium-sized (0.01 to 0.1%). The chain recombines TRBV29-1 with TRBJ1-2; 10 nucleotides match TRBD1. Germline V gives CDR1 SQVTM, CDR2 ANQGSEA. V gave up 2 bases and J gave up 1 base; unmatched junction bases: 7. The CDR3 spans 16 residues. The CDR3 spells CSVETGRDRGNYGYTF. Written as DNA, the CDR3 is TGCAGCGTTGAAACGGGCCGGGACAGGGGTAACTATGGCTACACCTTC.

This clonotype is medium-sized by share. The J gene is TRBJ1-1, the V gene TRBV20-1; D perhaps matches TRBD1 (6 bases). This CDR3 has 12 amino acids. The germline V gene has CDR1 DFQATT and CDR2 SNEGSKA (reference sequence). Trimming took off 4 bases at V and 0 bases at J, with 6 bases between the two ends. The CDR3 sequence: CSANRVNTEAFF. As DNA, the CDR3 is TGCAGTGCTAACAGGGTGAACACTGAAGCTTTCTTT.

On this clonotype: Since a much larger clone is just one base distant, this may be a read error. This chain joins TRBV7-7 and TRBJ2-3; D could derive from TRBD1 or TRBD2 (5 bases each). This CDR3 region has 13 residues. Germline CDR1 is SSHAT and CDR2 is FNYEAQ (reference sequence). For the CDR3, the DNA is TGTGTCAGCAGCTCAAATCCAGGGAGTACGCAGTATTTT. This codes for CVSSSNPGSTQYF. The whole variable domain, filled in from reference TRBV7-7 and TRBJ2-3, reads GAGVSQSPRYKVTKRGQDVTLRCDPISSHATLYWYQQALGQGPEFLTYFNYEAQPDKSGLPSDRFSAERPEGSISTLTIQRTEQRDSAMYRCVSSSNPGSTQYFGPGTRLTVL.

The chain joins TRBV7-6 to TRBJ2-6; tentatively, D is TRBD1 (5 bases). The CDR3 runs to 18 residues. V was trimmed by 1 base and J by 0 bases, leaving 13 bases between them. Germline CDR1 is SGHVS and CDR2 is FNYEAQ. The CDR3 region has the DNA TGTGCCAGCAGCTTAGACTACAGGAAGAGCTCTGGGGCCAACGTCCTGACTTTC. Amino acids: CASSLDYRKSSGANVLTF.

Comment on this clonotype: A much larger clone differs from this one at a single base, so this may be a read error. The chain joins TRBV6-5 to TRBJ2-1, with D unresolved. Deletions cut 2 bases from V and 5 bases from J, with 13 bases between. The length of the CDR3 is 15 residues. CDR1 is MNHEY and CDR2 is SVGAGI in the germline V gene. CDR3 nucleotide sequence: TGTGCCAGCAGTTACCCAGCGACGGTCAACAATGAGCAGTTCTTC. This encodes CASSYPATVNNEQFF.

This clonotype is classed as medium-sized (0.01 to 0.1%). The rearrangement joins TRBV7-6 to TRBJ2-3, with D hard to call. The CDR3 contains 14 residues. Germline-derived CDR1 and CDR2 are SGHVS and FNYEAQ. V was pared by 2 bases and J by 2 bases, with 8 bases between. The CDR3 DNA is TGTGCCAGCAGCTTAACGTCTGTCACAGATACGCAGTATTTT. As protein: CASSLTSVTDTQYF.

This clonotype is judged medium-sized. The chain has TRBV10-1 and TRBJ2-5, with a tentative D call TRBD1 (5 bases). The length of the CDR3 is 14 residues. Germline V gives CDR1 WNHNN, CDR2 SYGVQD (reference sequence). V was shortened by 6 bases and J by 0 bases, with 11 bases between the two germline ends. The CDR3 protein is CASSPGANQETQYF. For the CDR3, the DNA is TGCGCCAGCAGCCCTGGGGCAAACCAAGAGACCCAGTACTTC.

A word on this clonotype: This may arise from a read error, as a much more abundant clone is one base away. The chain couples TRBV20-1 to TRBJ1-4; D is uncertain. There are 14 residues in the CDR3. Trimming shortened V by 4 bases and J by 6 bases, and 15 bases separated the two germline ends. CDR1 DFQATT and CDR2 SNEGSKA come from the germline V gene (reference sequence). The CDR3 nucleotides are TGCAGTGCTACCCCGGGAGGACGGGATGAAAAACTGTTTTTT. This translates into CSATPGGRDEKLFF.

The chain joins TRBV5-1 to TRBJ1-2, with D perhaps matching TRBD1 (6 bases). Germline-derived CDR1 and CDR2 are SGHRS and YFSETQ. The CDR3 extends over 13 amino acids. The germline V and J ends were trimmed by 4 bases and 8 bases, with 15 bases remaining between them. The CDR3 reads CASSPEGVLGYTF. The CDR3 DNA follows: TGCGCCAGCAGCCCCGAGGGGGTCTTGGGCTACACCTTC. Full variable domain (missing parts from reference TRBV5-1 and TRBJ1-2): KAGVTQTPRYLIKTRGQQVTLSCSPISGHRSVSWYQQTPGQGLQFLFEYFSETQRNKGNFPGRFSGRQFSNSRSEMNVSTLELGDSALYLCASSPEGVLGYTFGSGTRLTVV.

The chain couples TRBV7-6 to TRBJ2-2, with 9 bases lining up with TRBD2. The CDR3 length is 15 residues. Unmatched junction bases numbered 8, after V lost 5 bases and J lost 7 bases. Germline V gives CDR1 SGHVS, CDR2 FNYEAQ. DNA of the CDR3: TGTGCCAGCAGCCAAGCAAGCGGGGGGAGCGGGGAGCTGTTTTTT. This gives the protein CASSQASGGSGELFF.

This clonotype is categorized as medium-sized. The chain couples TRBV7-3 to TRBJ2-3; the D gene is possibly TRBD1 (6 bases). The ends were cut back, 5 bases at V and 4 bases at J, with 16 bases in the middle. Germline assignment: CDR1 SGHTA and CDR2 FQGTGA. The CDR3 is 15 residues long. The CDR3 loop is CASSASGVISDTQYF. The CDR3 DNA reads TGTGCCAGCAGCGCCTCAGGGGTAATATCAGATACGCAGTATTTT.

This clonotype is judged medium-sized. The chain has TRBV7-2 and TRBJ1-1; unclear D gene. The CDR3 has 14 amino acids. In germline, CDR1 is SGHTA, CDR2 FQGNSA. V was cut by 2 bases and J by 3 bases, with 10 bases left in between. In DNA, the CDR3 is TGTGCCAGCAGCTTATCCCCCTTGGACACTGAAGCTTTCTTT. Its protein product is CASSLSPLDTEAFF.

The J gene is TRBJ1-2, the V gene TRBV20-1; 8 bases are shared with TRBD1. The CDR3 consists of 14 residues. The V and J ends lost 3 bases and 3 bases, in that order; junction bases with no gene match: 6. The germline gives CDR1 DFQATT, CDR2 SNEGSKA (reference sequence). The CDR3 bases are TGCAGTGCTAGGGGGACAGGCCCCGACTATGGCTACACCTTC. Its protein product is CSARGTGPDYGYTF.

This clonotype qualifies as medium-sized (0.01 to 0.1%). This chain links TRBV7-9 with TRBJ1-4, with a weak D call TRBD1 (6 bases). CDR3 size: 14 residues. Trimming cost V 2 bases and J 8 bases, with 12 bases left between them. The V gene's germline CDR1 is SEHNR and CDR2 FQNEAQ (reference sequence). The CDR3, as DNA: TGTGCCAGCAGCTTACAGGGGATGGAAGAAAAACTGTTTTTT. It translates to CASSLQGMEEKLFF.

In the case of this clonotype: A much larger clone is a single base away; this may be a read error. The chain links TRBV20-1 to TRBJ2-3, with 8 bases matching TRBD2. The trim removed 4 bases at V and 2 bases at J, leaving 5 bases unmatched. The CDR3 is made up of 14 amino acids. Germline V gene data show CDR1 as DFQATT and CDR2 as SNEGSKA (reference sequence). CDR3 loop: CSAKGREATDTQYF. For the CDR3, the DNA is TGCAGTGCTAAGGGGCGGGAGGCCACAGATACGCAGTATTTT.

The CDR3 sequence: CASSKRINTGELFF. Here the CDR3 DNA reads TGTGCCAGCTCCAAGAGGATAAACACCGGGGAGCTGTTTTTT. V usage is TRBV7-3 and J usage is TRBJ2-2; D ambiguous. Trimming stripped 8 bases from V and 2 bases from J, with 12 bases between. This CDR3 is built from 14 residues. Germline CDR1 is SGHTA and CDR2 is FQGTGA.